Following are 23 T cell receptor beta chains from one sample sequenced in a study of T cells after yellow fever vaccination. MiXCR, applied by TCRdb to the 5' RACE reads, yields one record per CDR3 protein. This sample has about 400,000 distinct CDR3 sequences; around 10% occur once, and the top ten carry roughly 18%. The starting material was PBMCs, obtained on the day of the first yellow fever vaccination. These receptors all come from a man aged 18 to 30 who received the YFV17D yellow fever vaccine.

The chain uses TRBV5-1 and TRBJ2-3, with 12 bases that match TRBD2. CDR3 length: 16 amino acids. Trimming took 4 bases from V and 5 from J; bases not matched to a gene: 8. Germline CDR1 reads SGHRS; CDR2 reads YFSETQ. The CDR3 spells CASSGLAGGHGDTQYF. In nucleotides, the CDR3 is TGCGCCAGCAGCGGTCTAGCGGGGGGGCACGGAGATACGCAGTATTTT.

The chain couples TRBV18 to TRBJ1-3; D remains unclear. Trimming took 2 bases from V and 4 from J, leaving 6 bases between them. CDR3 length: 13 amino acids. Germline values: CDR1 KGHSH, CDR2 LQKENI. CDR3: CASSPTEGNTIYF. The CDR3, as DNA: TGTGCCAGCTCACCAACTGAGGGAAACACCATATATTTT.

This rearrangement joins TRBV7-2 to TRBJ2-7; TRBD1 matches at 9 bases. Germline trimming cut 5 bases from V and 3 bases from J; bases unmatched to any gene: 5. The CDR3 loop spans 14 amino acids. Germline V gives CDR1 SGHTA, CDR2 FQGNSA. The CDR3 is CASSRGTGNYEQYV. The CDR3 DNA follows: TGTGCCAGCAGCCGCGGGACAGGGAACTACGAGCAGTACGTC.

This clonotype was found once. This rearrangement joins TRBV20-1 to TRBJ1-1, with 11 bases lining up with TRBD1. The CDR3 is made up of 14 amino acids. Trimming at V came to 7 bases and at J to 5 bases, leaving 9 bases not matched to a gene. In germline, CDR1 is DFQATT, CDR2 SNEGSKA (reference sequence). The DNA of the CDR3 is TGCAGTGTCTTGGGACAGGGGGTTTGGACTGAAGCTTTCTTT. Its translation is CSVLGQGVWTEAFF.

This clonotype came up a few times. V and J are TRBV12-3 or TRBV12-4 and TRBJ2-3; 9 nucleotides align to TRBD2. This CDR3 is built from 15 residues. With V trimmed by 1 base and J by 4 bases, 3 bases remained unmatched. The DNA of the CDR3 is TGTGCCAGCAGTTTAGGGACTAGCGTTTCAGATACGCAGTATTTT. It specifies CASSLGTSVSDTQYF.

The chain combines TRBV7-3 with TRBJ2-3; D is unclear. The V gene's germline CDR1 is SGHTA and CDR2 FQGTGA. The CDR3 extends over 13 amino acids. V dropped 4 bases and J dropped 3 bases, with 8 bases sitting between them. The CDR3 DNA sequence: TGTGCCAGCAGCTCGACTGAAACAGATACGCAGTATTTT. Translating it yields CASSSTETDTQYF.

The chain carries TRBV4-3 and TRBJ2-7; D may match TRBD1 or TRBD2 (7 bases each). V was pared by 0 bases and J by 7 bases, with 16 bases between. Germline CDR1 and CDR2: LGHNA and YSLEER. CDR3 size: 15 residues. The CDR3 sequence: CASSQEGGWGGEQYF. Here the CDR3 DNA reads TGCGCCAGCAGCCAAGAAGGGGGCTGGGGGGGTGAGCAGTACTTC.

V is TRBV14 and J is TRBJ1-3; D unclear. V shed 4 bases and J shed 6 bases, with 16 bases lying between them. Germline CDR1 is SGHDN and CDR2 is FVKESK. The CDR3 has 15 amino acids. The CDR3 DNA follows: TGTGCCAGCAGCCGCTTCGACTGGCCGGAAAACACCATATATTTT. Translated, it gives CASSRFDWPENTIYF. Complete variable domain (other parts from reference TRBV14 and TRBJ1-3): EAGVTQFPSHSVIEKGQTVTLRCDPISGHDNLYWYRRVMGKEIKFLLHFVKESKQDESGMPNNRFLAERTGGTYSTLKVQPAELEDSGVYFCASSRFDWPENTIYFGEGSWLTVV.

This clonotype was seen a few times. The chain has TRBV4-1 and TRBJ1-3, with D unresolved. The V and J ends lost 4 bases and 1 base respectively, with 11 bases between them. CDR3 length equals 15 residues. The germline CDR1 and CDR2 sequences are MGHRA and YSYEKL. CDR3 DNA: TGCGCCAGCAGCCTCGTCGGTCGATCTGGAAACACCATATATTTT. It is translated as CASSLVGRSGNTIYF.

This clonotype was found many times. The V call is TRBV12-3 or TRBV12-4, the J call TRBJ2-4, with D uncertain. The CDR3 runs to 13 residues. Trimming took off 1 base at V and 8 bases at J, with 9 bases between the two ends. In DNA, the CDR3 is TGTGCCAGCAGTTTAGGGGTCTTGGACATTCAGTACTTC. Translated: CASSLGVLDIQYF.

This sequence joins TRBV4-2 and TRBJ2-6; TRBD1 aligns across 7 bases. The V gene end was trimmed by 0 bases and the J gene end by 0 bases; junction bases not matched to a gene: 2. The germline V gene encodes CDR1 LGHNA and CDR2 YNFKEQ. CDR3 length: 17 amino acids. CDR3 sequence (DNA): TGTGCCAGCAGCCAAGATCGGGACAGCTCTGGGGCCAACGTCCTGACTTTC. Its protein product is CASSQDRDSSGANVLTF.

This clonotype has at least ten counts. CDR3 in amino acids: CASRRASGTYEQYF. The CDR3 bases are TGTGCCAGCAGGCGGGCTAGCGGTACCTACGAGCAGTACTTC. The chain links TRBV6-1 to TRBJ2-7, with 7 positions matching TRBD2. After removal of 6 bases from V and 2 bases from J, the junction contained 7 bases not matched to a gene. Germline lookup yields CDR1 MNHNS and CDR2 SASEGT. This CDR3 is built from 14 residues.

The J gene is TRBJ2-5, the V gene TRBV5-1; 9 nucleotides line up with TRBD2. Germline values: CDR1 SGHRS, CDR2 YFSETQ. V lost 0 bases, J lost 2 bases, and 11 bases stayed unmatched. The CDR3 spans 18 residues. The CDR3 reads CASSLAKTSGGAQETQYF. In DNA, the CDR3 is TGCGCCAGCAGCTTGGCGAAGACTAGCGGCGGGGCTCAAGAGACCCAGTACTTC. The variable domain in full, completed from reference TRBV5-1 and TRBJ2-5, reads KAGVTQTPRYLIKTRGQQVTLSCSPISGHRSVSWYQQTPGQGLQFLFEYFSETQRNKGNFPGRFSGRQFSNSRSEMNVSTLELGDSALYLCASSLAKTSGGAQETQYFGPGTRLLVL.

J is TRBJ2-5 and V is TRBV6-2 or TRBV6-3, with 7 bases fitting TRBD2. This CDR3 has 16 residues. The J segment lost 3 bases and the V segment lost 2 bases, leaving 9 bases of the junction unmatched. Germline CDR1 and CDR2: MNHEY and SVGEGT. The CDR3 loop is CASSYRELAPKETQYF. CDR3 DNA: TGTGCCAGCAGTTACCGCGAACTAGCGCCCAAAGAGACCCAGTACTTC.

The J gene is TRBJ2-1, the V gene TRBV12-3 or TRBV12-4; D is perhaps TRBD1 or TRBD2 (5 bases each). With 1 base removed from V and 6 bases from J, the gap between germline ends came to 13 bases. This CDR3 contains 15 residues. CDR3 protein: CASSLEGDLLNEQFF. DNA for the CDR3: TGTGCCAGCAGTTTAGAAGGGGACCTCCTCAATGAGCAGTTCTTC.

The chain links TRBV20-1 to TRBJ1-5; 8 bases are shared with TRBD1. Germline values: CDR1 DFQATT, CDR2 SNEGSKA (reference sequence). This CDR3 contains 14 residues. V was clipped by 4 bases and J by 4 bases; unmatched bases: 6. The CDR3 DNA is TGCAGTGCTATGCAGGGGGCAGGTAATCAGCCCCAGCATTTT. Encoded protein: CSAMQGAGNQPQHF.

The genes are TRBV4-2 and TRBJ2-3; D gene unclear. The germline CDR1 and CDR2 sequences are LGHNA and YNFKEQ. The CDR3 consists of 14 residues. Trimming shortened V by 0 bases and J by 5 bases, and 9 bases separated the two germline ends. Here the CDR3 reads CASSQDTPIDTQYF. The CDR3 nucleotides are TGTGCCAGCAGCCAAGATACCCCGATAGATACGCAGTATTTT.

This clonotype was counted ten times or more. This sequence joins TRBV12-3 or TRBV12-4 and TRBJ2-1; 8 nucleotides agree with TRBD2. Trimming cost V 5 bases and J 5 bases; bases outside gene matches: 8. This CDR3 is 15 amino acids long. This CDR3 is CASSLRGGLDNEQFF. Here the CDR3 DNA reads TGTGCCAGCAGTCTACGGGGGGGCCTGGACAATGAGCAGTTCTTC.

The V call is TRBV30, the J call TRBJ2-2, with D hard to call. The CDR3 extends over 13 amino acids. V was clipped by 2 bases and J by 4 bases, with 8 bases between them. CDR1 GTSNPN and CDR2 SVGIG come from the germline V gene (reference sequence). CDR3 DNA sequence: TGTGCCTGGAGTCCGGAAGGCACCGGGGAGCTGTTTTTT. This translates into CAWSPEGTGELFF.

This clonotype was detected only a few times. V and J are TRBV6-5 and TRBJ1-2; D gene ambiguous. CDR3 length: 13 amino acids. Germline-derived CDR1 and CDR2 are MNHEY and SVGAGI. V lost 8 bases and J 14 bases, leaving 24 bases between the germline ends. Written as DNA, the CDR3 is TGTGCCAGCGTTTTAACCATCGTCGTACCCCTAACCTTC. The encoded protein is CASVLTIVVPLTF.

The chain has TRBV6-1 and TRBJ2-2, with TRBD1 matching 8 bases. Losses at the gene ends were 5 bases for V and 1 base for J; bases not matched to a gene: 9. CDR3 length equals 17 residues. Germline-derived CDR1 and CDR2 are MNHNS and SASEGT. The CDR3 loop reads CASSPFEGTGNTGELFF. CDR3 nucleotides: TGTGCCAGCAGTCCTTTCGAGGGGACAGGGAACACCGGGGAGCTGTTTTTT.

The J gene is TRBJ2-5, the V gene TRBV12-3 or TRBV12-4; D is perhaps TRBD2 (5 bases). CDR3 length: 14 amino acids. V was shortened by 6 bases and J by 5 bases, with 16 bases between the two germline ends. The CDR3, as DNA: TGTGCCAGCAGACACTCTATACGAGGGGAGACCCAGTACTTC. Encoded protein: CASRHSIRGETQYF.

This clonotype was counted a few times. The CDR3 DNA reads TGCGCCAGCAGTGCCTTGGCCGGGACAGGGGAAAGTGGCTACACCTTC. Translation: CASSALAGTGESGYTF. V is TRBV10-2 and J is TRBJ1-2; 10 nucleotides line up with TRBD1. The CDR3 runs 16 residues. In germline, CDR1 is WSHSY, CDR2 SAAADI. V shed 4 bases, J shed 7 bases, and the junction held 12 bases outside the gene matches.